Shown below are 13 T cell receptor beta chains from a single sample sequenced in a study of neoadjuvant anti-PD-1 for oral cavity cancer. Clones were sequenced by immunoSEQ multiplex PCR, and TCRdb holds only the in-frame ones, with some missing. The sample lists 70,000 to 95,000 clones, 70% to 85% occurring once. The specimen comprised PBMCs, sampled before nivolumab (anti-PD-1) treatment. These receptors were obtained from a person between 40 and 79 years old with oral cavity squamous cell carcinoma.

The V gene is TRBV27, the J gene TRBJ1-2, with D tentatively TRBD1 (6 bases). CDR1 and CDR2 (germline): MNHEY, SMNVEV (reference sequence). Between the trimmed V and J ends, which lost 3 bases and 0 bases, there was a span of 17 bases. The CDR3 is 17 amino acids. The CDR3 protein is CASSFQGLGSTNYGYTF. The CDR3 DNA is TGTGCCAGCAGTTTTCAGGGGCTCGGGAGTACTAACTATGGCTACACCTTC.

A word on this clone: This CDR3 is also generated by other DNA sequences in the sample. The genes are TRBV4-1 and TRBJ2-1; 11 nucleotides agree with TRBD2. This CDR3 is built from 16 residues. The germline V gene encodes CDR1 MGHRA and CDR2 YSYEKL. With 0 bases clipped from V and 4 bases from J, the junction kept 2 bases outside the gene matches. The CDR3 region is CASSQDRLAGYNEQFF. The DNA for the CDR3 is TGCGCCAGCAGCCAAGATCGACTAGCGGGGTACAATGAGCAGTTCTTC.

Only a few counts were recorded for this clone. This chain connects TRBV10-3 to TRBJ2-7; TRBD1 matches at 9 bases. Germline V gives CDR1 ENHRY, CDR2 SYGVKD. The V segment lost 5 bases and the J segment 7 bases; nucleotides outside the gene matches: 9. The CDR3 is made up of 14 amino acids. CDR3: CAISPSRDRAEQYF. For the CDR3, the DNA is TGTGCCATCAGTCCCTCCCGGGACAGGGCGGAGCAGTACTTC.

V and J are TRBV7-2 and TRBJ2-3, with TRBD2 identical over 14 bases. CDR3 length: 19 amino acids. Germline CDR1 and CDR2: SGHTA and FQGNSA. Losses at the gene ends were 0 bases for V and 6 bases for J; bases not matched to a gene: 11. CDR3 amino acids: CASSLAISGLAGVSDTQYF. The CDR3 DNA is TGTGCCAGCAGCTTAGCGATATCGGGACTAGCGGGAGTAAGTGATACGCAGTATTTT.

The chain couples TRBV6-6 to TRBJ1-2, with TRBD1 matching 9 bases. Germline assignment: CDR1 MNHNY and CDR2 SVGAGI (reference sequence). V trimming: 7 bases; J trimming: 6 bases; junction bases outside the gene matches: 6. This CDR3 spans 13 amino acids. The CDR3: CASIIQGAHGYTF. The CDR3 DNA reads TGTGCCAGCATCATACAGGGGGCGCATGGCTACACCTTC.

This clone was detected only a few times. The chain recombines TRBV10-3 with TRBJ2-1; 11 bases line up with TRBD1. Germline V gene sequence: CDR1 ENHRY, CDR2 SYGVKD. The CDR3 has 24 amino acids. The V segment lost 6 bases and the J segment 0 bases; nucleotides outside the gene matches: 28. CDR3 residues: CAIRPINRDRGSREEGRSYNEQFF. The CDR3 DNA reads TGTGCCATCAGGCCTATAAACCGGGACAGGGGGTCGCGGGAGGAGGGCCGCTCCTACAATGAGCAGTTCTTC.

The chain has TRBV11-2 and TRBJ1-4, with 9 bases aligning to TRBD1. This CDR3 spans 15 amino acids. V dropped 5 bases and J dropped 10; count of bases not matched to a gene: 11. CDR1 is SGHAT and CDR2 is FQNNGV in the germline V gene. CDR3 nucleotides: TGTGCCAGCAGCCCCAGGACAGGGGAGTCTGGAAAACTGTTTTTT. Protein: CASSPRTGESGKLFF.

This chain connects TRBV12-5 to TRBJ1-1; D gene ambiguous. The CDR3 sequence is 15 residues long. The germline gives CDR1 LGHNT, CDR2 FRNRAP. V shed 3 bases and J shed 0 bases, with 11 bases lying between them. The CDR3 DNA reads TGTGCTAGTGGTTTAGACCCACTGGTGAACACTGAAGCTTTCTTT. It yields the protein CASGLDPLVNTEAFF.

This clone was detected only once. V usage is TRBV19 and J usage is TRBJ2-7; D may match TRBD1 or TRBD2 (5 bases each). V lost 6 bases and J 3 bases, leaving 15 bases between the germline ends. The V gene's germline CDR1 is LNHDA and CDR2 SQIVND (reference sequence). This CDR3 contains 14 residues. The CDR3 protein is CASSNTGTFYEQYF. The CDR3, as DNA: TGTGCCAGTAGCAATACCGGGACGTTCTACGAGCAGTACTTC.

The chain carries TRBV6-1 and TRBJ1-1; no reliable D call. This CDR3 comprises 13 residues. Deletions cut 6 bases from V and 5 bases from J, with 13 bases between. CDR1 is MNHNS, CDR2 SASEGT, per germline. CDR3 nucleotides: TGTGCCAGCAGCAACGAGGTGAGAACTGAAGCTTTCTTT. Protein: CASSNEVRTEAFF.

The chain couples TRBV6-5 to TRBJ2-3; 8 bases align to TRBD2. CDR3 length equals 14 residues. V shed 6 bases and J 4 bases; nucleotides not matched to a gene: 6. In germline, CDR1 is MNHEY, CDR2 SVGAGI. The CDR3 loop reads CASRAGGWADTQYF. CDR3 bases: TGTGCCAGCAGGGCGGGAGGATGGGCAGATACGCAGTATTTT.

The V call is TRBV7-9, the J call TRBJ1-3; D is perhaps TRBD1 (6 bases). The length of the CDR3 is 16 residues. In germline, CDR1 is SEHNR, CDR2 FQNEAQ (reference sequence). V was shortened by 2 bases and J by 0 bases, with 11 bases between the two germline ends. CDR3 nucleotide sequence: TGTGCCAGCAGCTTAAAGGAGGGGGACTCTGGAAACACCATATATTTT. This translates into CASSLKEGDSGNTIYF.

V gene TRBV10-3 combines with J gene TRBJ2-1; possibly TRBD2 for D (5 bases). V lost 0 bases to trimming and J lost 5 bases, with 8 bases between them. This CDR3 has 14 residues. Germline values: CDR1 ENHRY, CDR2 SYGVKD. Here the CDR3 DNA reads TGTGCCATCAGTGAGTCGTTGCGGGACAATGAGCAGTTCTTC. Protein: CAISESLRDNEQFF.